These T cell receptor beta chains were read from a single sample in a study of sequential checkpoint blockade in melanoma. Using immunoSEQ multiplex PCR, the repertoire was profiled, and TCRdb retains in-frame clones only, with some absent. The sample lists around 2,000 clones, roughly a fifth occurring once. The source was tumor tissue (inferred from file names), collected from a patient given nivolumab and ipilimumab in sequence. These receptors all come from a human donor with melanoma. The CDR3 runs from the conserved cysteine through the conserved F or W. A D gene is named only where the DNA matches it firmly. Only some rows state a clone size, as once, few, many or a class for expanded clones.

len	v_gene	d_gene	j_gene	abundance	CDR3nt	CDR3aa
14	TRBV19	.	TRBJ2-1	.	TGTGCCAGTAGTATCTTTTCAGGGACCAATGAGCAGTTCTTC	CASSIFSGTNEQFF
14	TRBV11-3	.	TRBJ1-1	medium-sized	TGTGCCAGCAGCTTAGGGAGAGGGAACACTGAAGCTTTCTTT	CASSLGRGNTEAFF
14	TRBV19	.	TRBJ2-1	.	TGTGCCAGTAGTGCCGGGATTTCCTACAATGAGCAGTTCTTC	CASSAGISYNEQFF
13	TRBV15	.	TRBJ1-2	few	TGTGCCACCAGCCCCGACTCCTACTATGGCTACACCTTC	CATSPDSYYGYTF
15	TRBV11-3	TRBD1	TRBJ2-1	.	TGTGCCAGCAGCTTGCTACAGGGGCCTCGGAATGAGCAGTTCTTC	CASSLLQGPRNEQFF
15	TRBV6-8	.	TRBJ2-5	few	TGTGCCAGCAGTTACGGCCGGGCAACACAAGAGACCCAGTACTTC	CASSYGRATQETQYF
15	TRBV19	.	TRBJ1-4	.	TGTGCCACCCAGGTACGGGGGGCAGGGAATGAAAAACTGTTTTTT	CATQVRGAGNEKLFF
13	TRBV28	.	TRBJ1-3	few	TGTGCCAGCAAAGGGGATCCTGGAAACACCATATATTTT	CASKGDPGNTIYF
15	TRBV6-8	.	TRBJ1-3	.	TGTGCCAGCAGTTCCGACGTCCAATCGGGGAACACCATATATTTT	CASSSDVQSGNTIYF
13	TRBV18	.	TRBJ2-5	.	TGTGCCAGCTCACGCGGACCTTGGGAGACCCAGTACTTC	CASSRGPWETQYF
15	TRBV6-8	TRBD1	TRBJ1-4	medium-sized	TGTGCCAGCATTGCCGGGACAGGGGTAAATGAAAAACTGTTTTTT	CASIAGTGVNEKLFF
16	TRBV11-3	.	TRBJ2-3	medium-sized	TGTGCCAGCAGCCTGGGACTGCACTCTCGCGCAGATACGCAGTATTTT	CASSLGLHSRADTQYF
13	TRBV7-2	.	TRBJ1-2	many	TGTGCCAGCAGCCAAGGCCGAGGGAATGGCTACACCTTC	CASSQGRGNGYTF
14	TRBV6-8	.	TRBJ2-7	.	TGTGCCAGCATCTTAGGGCGCGAATCCTACGAGCAGTACTTC	CASILGRESYEQYF
14	TRBV11-3	TRBD2	TRBJ2-5	medium-sized	TGTGCCAGCAGCTTAATAGCGGGAGGGGAGACCCAGTACTTC	CASSLIAGGETQYF
14	TRBV11-3	.	TRBJ2-2	medium-sized	TGTGCCAGCAGCAAGGCACAGAACACCGGGGAGCTGTTTTTT	CASSKAQNTGELFF
17	TRBV7-5	.	TRBJ1-2	many	TGTGCCAGCAGCTTAGTGGTACGCCCGACCGTCCTATATGGCTACACCTTC	CASSLVVRPTVLYGYTF
15	TRBV18	TRBD2	TRBJ2-1	.	TGTGCCAGCTCACCATCTAGCGGGAGGATCAATGAGCAGTTCTTC	CASSPSSGRINEQFF